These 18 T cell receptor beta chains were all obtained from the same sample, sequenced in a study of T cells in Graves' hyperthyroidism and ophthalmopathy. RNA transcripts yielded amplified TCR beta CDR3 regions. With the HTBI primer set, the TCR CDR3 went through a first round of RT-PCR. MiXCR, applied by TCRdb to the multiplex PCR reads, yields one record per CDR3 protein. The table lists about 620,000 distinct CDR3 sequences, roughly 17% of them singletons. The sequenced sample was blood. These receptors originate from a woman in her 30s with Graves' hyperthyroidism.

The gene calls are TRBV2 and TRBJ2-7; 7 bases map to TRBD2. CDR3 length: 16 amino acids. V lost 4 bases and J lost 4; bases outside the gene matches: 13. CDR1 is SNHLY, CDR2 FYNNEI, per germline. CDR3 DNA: TGTGCCAGCAGTGCGTGGGAGGGCCCGCATTTGTACGAGCAGTACTTC. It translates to CASSAWEGPHLYEQYF.

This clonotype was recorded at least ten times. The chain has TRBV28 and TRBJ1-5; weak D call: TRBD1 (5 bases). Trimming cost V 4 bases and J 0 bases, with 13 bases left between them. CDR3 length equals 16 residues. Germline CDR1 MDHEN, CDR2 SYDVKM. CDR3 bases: TGTGCCAGCAGTTCAGGGCCGCTCGGTAGCAATCAGCCCCAGCATTTT. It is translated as CASSSGPLGSNQPQHF. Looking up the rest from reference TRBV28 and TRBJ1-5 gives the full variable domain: DVKVTQSSRYLVKRTGEKVFLECVQDMDHENMFWYRQDPGLGLRLIYFSYDVKMKEKGDIPEGYSVSREKKERFSLILESASTNQTSMYLCASSSGPLGSNQPQHFGDGTRLSIL.

The CDR3 spells CASSIQLTNEKLFF. In DNA form, the CDR3 reads TGTGCCAGCAGCATCCAGCTAACTAATGAAAAACTGTTTTTT. V and J are TRBV28 and TRBJ1-4; D gene uncertain. The V gene lost 6 bases and the J gene lost 1 base, with 9 bases spanning the gap. Germline V gene lookup returns CDR1 MDHEN and CDR2 SYDVKM. The CDR3 loop spans 14 amino acids. The full variable domain, completed using reference TRBV28 and TRBJ1-4, is DVKVTQSSRYLVKRTGEKVFLECVQDMDHENMFWYRQDPGLGLRLIYFSYDVKMKEKGDIPEGYSVSREKKERFSLILESASTNQTSMYLCASSIQLTNEKLFFGSGTQLSVL.

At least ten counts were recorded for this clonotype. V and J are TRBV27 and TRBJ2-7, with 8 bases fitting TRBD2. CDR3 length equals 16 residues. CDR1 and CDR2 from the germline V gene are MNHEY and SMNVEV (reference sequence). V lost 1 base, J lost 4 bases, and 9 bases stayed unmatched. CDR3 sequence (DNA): TGTGCCAGCAGTTTATTTGCGGGAGGCGGGGCTTACGAGCAGTACTTC. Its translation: CASSLFAGGGAYEQYF.

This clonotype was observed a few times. In DNA, the CDR3 is TGTGCCAGCAGTTTTTCGGTTATCGGGTCTGGGGCCAACGTCCTGACTTTC. This gives the protein CASSFSVIGSGANVLTF. The V and J genes are TRBV28 and TRBJ2-6; no clear D. Germline CDR1 and CDR2: MDHEN and SYDVKM. This CDR3 is 17 amino acids long. V was trimmed by 3 bases and J by 1 base, leaving 13 bases between them. Looking up the rest from reference TRBV28 and TRBJ2-6 gives the full variable domain: DVKVTQSSRYLVKRTGEKVFLECVQDMDHENMFWYRQDPGLGLRLIYFSYDVKMKEKGDIPEGYSVSREKKERFSLILESASTNQTSMYLCASSFSVIGSGANVLTFGAGSRLTVL.

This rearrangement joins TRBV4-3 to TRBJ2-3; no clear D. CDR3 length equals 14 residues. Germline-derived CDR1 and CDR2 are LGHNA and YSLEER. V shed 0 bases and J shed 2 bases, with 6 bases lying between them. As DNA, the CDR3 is TGCGCCAGCAGCCAAGATGCCAACACAGATACGCAGTATTTT. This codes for CASSQDANTDTQYF.

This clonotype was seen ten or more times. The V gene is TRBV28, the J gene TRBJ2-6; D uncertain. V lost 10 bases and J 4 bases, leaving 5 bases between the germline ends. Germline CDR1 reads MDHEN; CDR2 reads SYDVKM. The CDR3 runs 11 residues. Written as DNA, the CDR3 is TGTGCCATATGGGGGGCCAACGTCCTGACTTTC. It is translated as CAIWGANVLTF.

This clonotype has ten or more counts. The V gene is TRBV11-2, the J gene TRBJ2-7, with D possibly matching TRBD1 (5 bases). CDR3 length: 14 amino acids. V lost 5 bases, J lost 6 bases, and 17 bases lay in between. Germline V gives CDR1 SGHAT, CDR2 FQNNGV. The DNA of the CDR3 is TGTGCCAGCAGCGCCCGGACATTTCCACCCGAGCAGTACTTC. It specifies CASSARTFPPEQYF.

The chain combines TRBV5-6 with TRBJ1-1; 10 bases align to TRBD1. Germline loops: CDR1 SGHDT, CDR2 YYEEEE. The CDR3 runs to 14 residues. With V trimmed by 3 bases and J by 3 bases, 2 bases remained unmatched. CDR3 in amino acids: CASSWGQGHTEAFF. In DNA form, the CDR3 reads TGTGCCAGCAGCTGGGGACAGGGGCACACTGAAGCTTTCTTT. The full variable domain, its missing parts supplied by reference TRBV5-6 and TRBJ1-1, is DAGVTQSPTHLIKTRGQQVTLRCSPKSGHDTVSWYQQALGQGPQFIFQYYEEEERQRGNFPDRFSGHQFPNYSSELNVNALLLGDSALYLCASSWGQGHTEAFFGQGTRLTVV.

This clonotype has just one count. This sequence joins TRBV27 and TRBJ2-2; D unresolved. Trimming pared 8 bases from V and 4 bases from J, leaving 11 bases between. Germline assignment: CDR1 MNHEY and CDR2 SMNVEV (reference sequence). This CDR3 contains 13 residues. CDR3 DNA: TGTGCCAGCCGCTCTTTGAGCACCGGGGAGCTGTTTTTT. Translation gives CASRSLSTGELFF.

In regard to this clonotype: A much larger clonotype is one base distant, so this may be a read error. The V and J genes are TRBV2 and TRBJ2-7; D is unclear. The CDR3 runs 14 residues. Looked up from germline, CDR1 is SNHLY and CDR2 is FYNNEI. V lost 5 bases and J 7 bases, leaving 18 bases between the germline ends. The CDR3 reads CASSNQLGCGEQYF. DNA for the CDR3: TGTGCCAGCAGTAACCAGTTGGGGTGTGGGGAGCAGTACTTC.

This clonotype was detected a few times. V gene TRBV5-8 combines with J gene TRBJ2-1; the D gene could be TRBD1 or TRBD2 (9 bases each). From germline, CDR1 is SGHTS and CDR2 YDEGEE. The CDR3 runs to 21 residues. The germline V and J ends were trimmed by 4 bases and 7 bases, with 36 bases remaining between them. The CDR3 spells CASSPPGTGTRQAGGGNEQFF. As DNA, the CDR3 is TGTGCCAGCAGCCCACCGGGGACAGGGACTCGACAAGCGGGAGGAGGAAATGAGCAGTTCTTC.

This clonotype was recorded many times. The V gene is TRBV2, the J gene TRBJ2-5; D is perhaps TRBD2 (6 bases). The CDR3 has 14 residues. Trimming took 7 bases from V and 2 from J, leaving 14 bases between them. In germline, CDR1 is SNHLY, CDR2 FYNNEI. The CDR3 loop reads CASKEGAVQETQYF. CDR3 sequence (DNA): TGTGCCAGCAAGGAGGGAGCAGTTCAAGAGACCCAGTACTTC. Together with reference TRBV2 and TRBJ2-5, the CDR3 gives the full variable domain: EPEVTQTPSHQVTQMGQEVILRCVPISNHLYFYWYRQILGQKVEFLVSFYNNEISEKSEIFDDQFSVERPDGSNFTLKIRSTKLEDSAMYFCASKEGAVQETQYFGPGTRLLVL.

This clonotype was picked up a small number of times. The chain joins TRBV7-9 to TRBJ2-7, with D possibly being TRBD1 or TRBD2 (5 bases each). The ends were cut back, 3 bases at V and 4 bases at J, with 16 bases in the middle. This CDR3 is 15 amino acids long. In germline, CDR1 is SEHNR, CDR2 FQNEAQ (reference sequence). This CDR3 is CASSFPTSGRYEQYF. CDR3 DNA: TGTGCCAGCAGCTTCCCAACCTCGGGGCGTTACGAGCAGTACTTC.

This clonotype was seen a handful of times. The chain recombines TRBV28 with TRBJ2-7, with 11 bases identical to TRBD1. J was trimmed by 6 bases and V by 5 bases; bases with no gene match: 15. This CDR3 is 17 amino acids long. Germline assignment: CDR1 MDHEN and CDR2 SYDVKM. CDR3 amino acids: CASSGVGQGVGAAEQYF. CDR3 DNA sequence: TGTGCCAGCAGTGGGGTGGGACAGGGGGTCGGAGCCGCCGAGCAGTACTTC. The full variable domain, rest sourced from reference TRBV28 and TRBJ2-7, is DVKVTQSSRYLVKRTGEKVFLECVQDMDHENMFWYRQDPGLGLRLIYFSYDVKMKEKGDIPEGYSVSREKKERFSLILESASTNQTSMYLCASSGVGQGVGAAEQYFGPGTRLTVT.

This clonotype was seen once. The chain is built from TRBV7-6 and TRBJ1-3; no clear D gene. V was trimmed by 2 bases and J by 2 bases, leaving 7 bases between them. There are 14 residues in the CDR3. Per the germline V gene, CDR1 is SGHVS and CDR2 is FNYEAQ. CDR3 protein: CASSLWVAGNTIYF. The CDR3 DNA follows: TGTGCCAGCAGCTTATGGGTTGCTGGAAACACCATATATTTT. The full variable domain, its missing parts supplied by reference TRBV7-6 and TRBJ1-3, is GAGVSQSPRYKVTKRGQDVALRCDPISGHVSLYWYRQALGQGPEFLTYFNYEAQQDKSGLPNDRFSAERPEGSISTLTIQRTEQRDSAMYRCASSLWVAGNTIYFGEGSWLTVV.

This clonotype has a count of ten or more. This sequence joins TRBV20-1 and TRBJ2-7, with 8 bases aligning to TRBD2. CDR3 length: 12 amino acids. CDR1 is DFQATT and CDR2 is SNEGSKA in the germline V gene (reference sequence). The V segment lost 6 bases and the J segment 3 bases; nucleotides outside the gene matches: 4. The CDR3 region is CSASSGSYEQYF. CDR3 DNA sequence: TGCAGTGCGTCAAGCGGGAGCTACGAGCAGTACTTC.

The CDR3 reads CASSRLLGAFGGGYTF. The CDR3 nucleotides read TGTGCCAGCAGCCGACTTTTGGGAGCCTTCGGGGGTGGCTACACCTTC. The chain is built from TRBV5-6 and TRBJ1-2; maybe TRBD1 (5 bases). The CDR3 runs 16 residues. From germline, CDR1 is SGHDT and CDR2 YYEEEE. The V end lost 4 bases, the J end lost 7 bases, and 23 bases lay between the germline ends.